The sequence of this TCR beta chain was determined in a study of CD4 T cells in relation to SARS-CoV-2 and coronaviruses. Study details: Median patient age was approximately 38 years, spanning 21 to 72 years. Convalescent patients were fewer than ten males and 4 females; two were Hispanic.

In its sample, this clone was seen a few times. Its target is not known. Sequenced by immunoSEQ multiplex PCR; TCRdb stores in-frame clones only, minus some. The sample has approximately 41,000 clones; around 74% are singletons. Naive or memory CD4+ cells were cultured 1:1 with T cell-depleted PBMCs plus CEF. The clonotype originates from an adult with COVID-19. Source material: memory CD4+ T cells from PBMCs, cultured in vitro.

The CDR3 DNA follows: TGTGCATCGGGCGGCCTCACAGATACGCAGTATTTT. Protein: CASGGLTDTQYF. The J gene is TRBJ2-3, the V gene TRBV28; D is undetermined. This CDR3 has 12 residues. Germline CDR1 MDHEN, CDR2 SYDVKM.